These T cell receptor beta chains were read from a single sample in a study of CD8 T cells in Susac syndrome. One entry per CDR3 protein, called by TCRdb with MiXCR from the immunoSEQ multiplex PCR reads. This sample has over 95,000 distinct CDR3 sequences; around 90% occur once, and the top ten carry approximately 0.11%. The sample comprised CD8+ T cells from PBMCs. The receptors come from a human donor in good health. Each CDR3 is given with its conserved first and last residue. D genes are given only for firm matches. The size entry is marked missing in some rows and otherwise reads once, few, many or a size class.

clone_size: NA; v_call: TRBV4-1; d_call: NA; j_call: TRBJ2-3; cdr3_aa: CASSREVTGGLGDTQYF; cdr3_nt: TGCGCCAGCAGCCGGGAAGTGACAGGCGGCTTGGGGGATACGCAGTATTTT
clone_size: NA; v_call: TRBV7-8; d_call: NA; j_call: TRBJ2-3; cdr3_aa: CASSLVAGEGGTQYF; cdr3_nt: TGTGCCAGCAGCTTAGTGGCGGGGGAAGGGGGTACGCAGTATTTT
clone_size: NA; v_call: TRBV7-2; d_call: NA; j_call: TRBJ2-5; cdr3_aa: CASSLVGRGSPQETQYF; cdr3_nt: TGTGCCAGCAGCTTAGTGGGTAGAGGGAGTCCCCAAGAGACCCAGTACTTC
clone_size: once; v_call: TRBV5-1; d_call: NA; j_call: TRBJ2-3; cdr3_aa: CASSLGVLGADTQYF; cdr3_nt: TGCGCCAGCAGCTTGGGTGTCCTGGGGGCAGATACGCAGTATTTT
clone_size: NA; v_call: TRBV7-2; d_call: NA; j_call: TRBJ1-1; cdr3_aa: CASTYPGNTEAFF; cdr3_nt: TGTGCCAGCACGTACCCAGGGAACACTGAAGCTTTCTTT
clone_size: once; v_call: TRBV12-3/TRBV12-4; d_call: TRBD1; j_call: TRBJ2-3; cdr3_aa: CASLSGTGSSDTQYF; cdr3_nt: TGTGCCAGCCTCTCCGGGACAGGGAGTTCAGATACGCAGTATTTT
clone_size: NA; v_call: TRBV27; d_call: NA; j_call: TRBJ2-3; cdr3_aa: CASSSLGLTAQYF; cdr3_nt: TGTGCCAGCAGTTCCCTCGGCTTAACTGCGCAGTATTTT
clone_size: NA; v_call: TRBV20-1; d_call: NA; j_call: TRBJ2-7; cdr3_aa: CSARSGVGLYGQYF; cdr3_nt: TGCAGTGCCCGGTCGGGGGTAGGCCTCTACGGGCAGTACTTC
clone_size: NA; v_call: TRBV23-1; d_call: TRBD1; j_call: TRBJ1-5; cdr3_aa: CASSPLGQGALSNQPQHF; cdr3_nt: TGCGCCAGCAGTCCGCTGGGACAGGGGGCCTTAAGCAATCAGCCCCAGCATTTT
clone_size: NA; v_call: TRBV18; d_call: NA; j_call: TRBJ2-7; cdr3_aa: CASSPPNYSYEQYF; cdr3_nt: TGTGCCAGCTCACCACCGAATTACTCCTACGAGCAGTACTTC
clone_size: NA; v_call: TRBV12-3/TRBV12-4; d_call: NA; j_call: TRBJ2-5; cdr3_aa: CASSPTLLGETQYF; cdr3_nt: TGTGCCAGCAGCCCCACCCTCCTAGGGGAGACCCAGTACTTC
clone_size: NA; v_call: TRBV19; d_call: NA; j_call: TRBJ1-5; cdr3_aa: CASSAGVAQPQHF; cdr3_nt: TGTGCCAGTAGTGCAGGGGTGGCTCAGCCCCAGCATTTT
clone_size: NA; v_call: TRBV7-8; d_call: TRBD2; j_call: TRBJ2-3; cdr3_aa: CASDLRTSGGTDTQYF; cdr3_nt: TGTGCCAGCGACCTTCGGACTAGCGGGGGCACAGATACGCAGTATTTT
clone_size: NA; v_call: TRBV6-5; d_call: NA; j_call: TRBJ2-7; cdr3_aa: CASSLTRSGYEQYF; cdr3_nt: TGTGCCAGCAGCCTGACTCGGAGCGGCTACGAGCAGTACTTC
clone_size: few; v_call: TRBV7-3; d_call: NA; j_call: TRBJ2-6; cdr3_aa: CASSFSSGANVLTF; cdr3_nt: TGTGCCAGCAGCTTTAGCTCTGGGGCCAACGTCCTGACTTTC
clone_size: NA; v_call: TRBV9; d_call: NA; j_call: TRBJ2-7; cdr3_aa: CASSVAVGAAYEQYF; cdr3_nt: TGTGCCAGCAGCGTAGCAGTAGGGGCGGCCTACGAGCAGTACTTC
clone_size: NA; v_call: TRBV5-1; d_call: NA; j_call: TRBJ2-7; cdr3_aa: CASSQFGSYEQYF; cdr3_nt: TGCGCCAGCAGCCAGTTCGGAAGCTACGAGCAGTACTTC
clone_size: once; v_call: TRBV20-1; d_call: TRBD2; j_call: TRBJ2-3; cdr3_aa: CSARRLAGGPSTDTQYF; cdr3_nt: TGCAGTGCTAGGCGACTAGCGGGAGGGCCGAGCACAGATACGCAGTATTTT
clone_size: NA; v_call: TRBV5-1; d_call: NA; j_call: TRBJ1-6; cdr3_aa: CASSFRTAPEGLPLHF; cdr3_nt: TGCGCCAGCAGCTTTAGGACGGCGCCTGAAGGATTGCCCCTCCACTTT
clone_size: NA; v_call: TRBV4-3; d_call: TRBD2; j_call: TRBJ2-2; cdr3_aa: CASSQEAGGRVTGELFF; cdr3_nt: TGCGCCAGCAGCCAAGAGGCGGGCGGGAGGGTCACCGGGGAGCTGTTTTTT
clone_size: NA; v_call: TRBV10-3; d_call: TRBD2; j_call: TRBJ2-7; cdr3_aa: CAISRTSGIEEQYF; cdr3_nt: TGTGCCATCAGCCGGACTAGCGGGATCGAGGAGCAGTACTTC
clone_size: NA; v_call: TRBV7-2; d_call: TRBD1; j_call: TRBJ2-7; cdr3_aa: CASRTGRTYEQYF; cdr3_nt: TGTGCCAGCAGGACAGGGAGAACCTACGAGCAGTACTTC
clone_size: NA; v_call: TRBV5-4; d_call: NA; j_call: TRBJ1-2; cdr3_aa: CASSSDANYGYTF; cdr3_nt: TGTGCCAGCAGCTCAGACGCGAACTATGGCTACACCTTC
clone_size: NA; v_call: TRBV5-1; d_call: NA; j_call: TRBJ2-7; cdr3_aa: CASSLAGTDGSYEQYF; cdr3_nt: TGCGCCAGCAGCTTGGCCGGGACGGATGGTTCCTACGAGCAGTACTTC
clone_size: NA; v_call: TRBV7-2; d_call: TRBD2; j_call: TRBJ2-2; cdr3_aa: CASSRRTSGSSNTGELFF; cdr3_nt: TGTGCCAGCAGCCGCAGGACTAGCGGGAGTTCGAACACCGGGGAGCTGTTTTTT
clone_size: NA; v_call: TRBV7-6; d_call: TRBD2; j_call: TRBJ2-3; cdr3_aa: CASSLAGGQDYTDTQYF; cdr3_nt: TGTGCCAGCAGTCTAGCGGGGGGCCAAGACTACACAGATACGCAGTATTTT
clone_size: NA; v_call: TRBV11-2; d_call: NA; j_call: TRBJ2-6; cdr3_aa: CASSLDSWTGTSSGANVLTF; cdr3_nt: TGTGCCAGCAGCTTAGATTCATGGACAGGGACTAGCTCTGGGGCCAACGTCCTGACTTTC
clone_size: NA; v_call: TRBV29-1; d_call: NA; j_call: TRBJ2-5; cdr3_aa: CSVEPGQETQYF; cdr3_nt: TGCAGCGTTGAACCGGGGCAAGAGACCCAGTACTTC
clone_size: NA; v_call: TRBV29-1; d_call: TRBD2; j_call: TRBJ2-1; cdr3_aa: CSVEDLPAGYRHNEQFF; cdr3_nt: TGCAGCGTTGAAGATTTACCAGCGGGATACCGGCACAATGAGCAGTTCTTC
clone_size: NA; v_call: TRBV6-1; d_call: NA; j_call: TRBJ2-5; cdr3_aa: CASTPGVTDRGETQYF; cdr3_nt: TGTGCCAGCACCCCCGGGGTAACGGATCGAGGGGAGACCCAGTACTTC
clone_size: NA; v_call: TRBV12-3/TRBV12-4; d_call: TRBD1; j_call: TRBJ2-5; cdr3_aa: CASSLRGQGTQYF; cdr3_nt: TGTGCCAGCAGTTTAAGGGGGCAAGGGACCCAGTACTTC
clone_size: NA; v_call: TRBV29-1; d_call: TRBD1; j_call: TRBJ1-2; cdr3_aa: CSVGNPDRVSGYTF; cdr3_nt: TGCAGCGTTGGCAACCCAGACAGGGTGTCCGGCTACACCTTC
clone_size: once; v_call: TRBV2; d_call: NA; j_call: TRBJ2-3; cdr3_aa: CASKGASGSTDTQYF; cdr3_nt: TGTGCCAGCAAGGGGGCTAGCGGGAGCACAGATACGCAGTATTTT
clone_size: NA; v_call: TRBV4-1; d_call: TRBD2; j_call: TRBJ2-3; cdr3_aa: CASSQAWRGAASTDTQYF; cdr3_nt: TGCGCCAGCAGCCAAGCCTGGCGGGGGGCCGCTAGCACAGATACGCAGTATTTT
clone_size: NA; v_call: TRBV5-1; d_call: TRBD2; j_call: TRBJ2-3; cdr3_aa: CASSFRGQAGGPADTQYF; cdr3_nt: TGCGCCAGCAGTTTTCGGGGTCAAGCGGGAGGGCCGGCAGATACGCAGTATTTT
clone_size: NA; v_call: TRBV19; d_call: NA; j_call: TRBJ2-3; cdr3_aa: CASRGPSATDTQYF; cdr3_nt: TGTGCCAGTAGGGGACCCTCCGCGACAGATACGCAGTATTTT
clone_size: few; v_call: TRBV9; d_call: NA; j_call: TRBJ2-7; cdr3_aa: CASSPYLGATYEQYF; cdr3_nt: TGTGCCAGCAGCCCGTATCTTGGGGCAACCTACGAGCAGTACTTC
clone_size: NA; v_call: TRBV14; d_call: NA; j_call: TRBJ2-1; cdr3_aa: CASSPIWHNNRGGEQFF; cdr3_nt: TGTGCCAGCAGCCCCATTTGGCACAATAACAGGGGGGGTGAGCAGTTCTTC
clone_size: NA; v_call: TRBV5-1; d_call: TRBD1; j_call: TRBJ1-1; cdr3_aa: CASSDTPTGTNTEAFF; cdr3_nt: TGCGCCAGCAGCGATACGCCGACAGGGACGAACACTGAAGCTTTCTTT
clone_size: NA; v_call: TRBV7-2; d_call: NA; j_call: TRBJ1-5; cdr3_aa: CASSPRPGVQPQHF; cdr3_nt: TGTGCCAGCAGCCCTAGACCCGGCGTTCAGCCCCAGCATTTT